This TCR beta chain was identified during a study of cytomegalovirus exposure and HLA in healthy donors. Study observations and caveats: The listing of roughly 160 TCR beta chains classed them as cytomegalovirus-associated.

Produced via immunoSEQ multiplex PCR; TCRdb's table is partial and in-frame only. The sample contains approximately 150,000 clones, 80% to 85% of which appear only once. Comment on this clone: As yet, its antigen is unknown.

The source of this sequence is a man between 25 and 39 years old in good health and CMV-seropositive. The sample taken for sequencing was PBMCs.

Written as DNA, the CDR3 is TGTGCCAGCAGCGAAGGGAGGGGCGAGCAGTACTTC. This sequence encodes CASSEGRGEQYF. This chain links TRBV5-6 with TRBJ2-7, with TRBD2 identical over 7 bases. This CDR3 is 12 amino acids long. The V and J ends lost 4 bases and 6 bases, in that order; junction bases with no gene match: 4. The germline CDR1 and CDR2 sequences are SGHDT and YYEEEE.